The clone carrying this T cell receptor beta chain was found a few times. Its specificity is not known. There are 15 residues in the CDR3. Trimming took 3 bases from V and 2 from J; bases not matched to a gene: 6. The germline gives CDR1 MDHEN, CDR2 SYDVKM. This entry is derived from a study of human T cells and chemical hapten exposure. For the study at large: Upper-back patches of 0.01% DPC were read at 6 days. Overall study findings and caveats: Versus controls, significantly more large CDR3 similarity clusters arose from expanded TCRs.

TCRdb passed the RACE reads through MiXCR, listing each CDR3 protein once. The sample yields about 80,000 distinct CDR3 sequences, roughly 10% seen once. Documented time point: patch test 2, 6 weeks after DPC sensitization. The treatment here: therapeutic diphenylcyclopropenone sensitization with weekly scalp DPC. Patch tests were applied only after blood draws. The sequencing here drew on whole blood, taken in connection with sensitization to the hapten diphenylcyclopropenone (DPC). The chain links TRBV28 to TRBJ1-2, with TRBD1 matching over 7 bases. This sequence originates from a man younger than 30 with alopecia areata. Some clones in this sample may be carry-over from other donors' samples. The CDR3 region has the DNA TGTGCCAGCAGTTTTTTGCAGGGGGGAAACTATGGCTACACCTTC. Amino acid sequence: CASSFLQGGNYGYTF.